The sequence of this TCR beta chain was determined in a study of T cell repertoires in cytomegalovirus infection. Study-wide background: Public TCR beta signatures were indicative of both CMV infection and a matching HLA type. Whole-study results and caveats: Dominating the ex vivo response were HLA-C-restricted CMV-specific TCR beta clonotypes. Based on cumulative public TCR beta family frequency, carriers of CMV plus the relevant HLA were identified.

One entry per CDR3 protein, called by TCRdb with MiXCR from the reads. The sample shows nearly 650,000 distinct CDR3 sequences, roughly 26% of them seen only once. Germline V CDR1 and CDR2: SGHDT, YYEEEE. The CDR3 totals 13 residues. Trimming removed 3 bases from V and 3 bases from J, with 9 bases in between. Regarding this clonotype: The antigen is unknown.

The sample taken for sequencing was CD8+ T cells from PBMCs. The chain combines TRBV5-6 with TRBJ1-1, with D maybe TRBD1 (5 bases). The source of this sequence is a human donor in good health (CMV status not recorded). Some clones in this sample may be carry-over from other donors' samples. The CDR3 here is CASSSGRHTEAFF. CDR3 DNA sequence: TGTGCCAGCAGCTCGGGACGGCACACTGAAGCTTTCTTT.